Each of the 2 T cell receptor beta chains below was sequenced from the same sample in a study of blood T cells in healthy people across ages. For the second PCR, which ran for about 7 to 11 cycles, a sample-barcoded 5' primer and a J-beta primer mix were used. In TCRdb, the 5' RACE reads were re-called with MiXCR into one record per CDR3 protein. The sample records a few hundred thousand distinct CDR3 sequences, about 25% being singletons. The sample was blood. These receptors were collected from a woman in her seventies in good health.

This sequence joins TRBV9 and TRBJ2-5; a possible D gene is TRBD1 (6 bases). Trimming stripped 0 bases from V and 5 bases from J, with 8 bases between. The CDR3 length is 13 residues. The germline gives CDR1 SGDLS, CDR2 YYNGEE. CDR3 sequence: CASSVVGGETQYF. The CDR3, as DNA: TGTGCCAGCAGCGTAGTAGGGGGTGAGACCCAGTACTTC.

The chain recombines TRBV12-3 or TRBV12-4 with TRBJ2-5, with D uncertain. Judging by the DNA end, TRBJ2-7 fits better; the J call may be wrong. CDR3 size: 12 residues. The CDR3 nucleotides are TGTGCCAGCAGTTTTGACGGTTACGAGCAGTACTTC. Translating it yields CASSFDGYEQYF.